The rows below give T cell receptor beta chains drawn from one sample of a study of cytomegalovirus exposure and HLA in healthy donors. Produced via immunoSEQ multiplex PCR; TCRdb's table is partial and in-frame only. Among about 86,000 clones, 60% to 80% were seen once, and the ten largest hold about 7.7%. Material: PBMCs. Receptor source: a man in his 60s in good health and CMV-seronegative. CDR3s include the opening cysteine and the closing phenylalanine or tryptophan. A D gene is named only where the DNA matches it firmly. Part of the rows lack a size; the others show once, few, many or a class for expanded clones.

d_call j_call clone_size v_call cdr3_nt cdr3_aa
TRBD1 TRBJ1-6 NA TRBV9 TGTGCCAGCAGCGTAGCTCCCCTGACAGGGAGGAATTCACCCCTCCACTTT CASSVAPLTGRNSPLHF
TRBD2 TRBJ2-7 NA TRBV4-2 TGTGCCAGCAGCCAAGAGGCAACTAGCGTCCCCCACGAGCAGTACTTC CASSQEATSVPHEQYF
TRBD1 TRBJ2-5 NA TRBV4-2 TGTGCCAGCAGCCAAGGGACAGGGCTTCGGGAGACCCAGTACTTC CASSQGTGLRETQYF
TRBD1 TRBJ1-6 once TRBV27 TGTGCCAGCAGCCAAGGGACAGGAGATTCACCCCTCCACTTT CASSQGTGDSPLHF
NA TRBJ1-6 NA TRBV19 TGTGCCAGTAGTATACGGGAGCTAGATAATTCACCCCTCCACTTT CASSIRELDNSPLHF
TRBD1 TRBJ1-4 few TRBV11-2 TGTGCCAGCAGCTTAGATCGCCTGACAGGGGAAAAACTGTTTTTT CASSLDRLTGEKLFF
NA TRBJ1-4 NA TRBV4-1 TGCGCCAGCAGCCAACCTTATGAAAAACTGTTTTTT CASSQPYEKLFF
NA TRBJ2-3 NA TRBV6-5 TGTGCCAGCGGCCGGGACTGGAGCACAGATACGCAGTATTTT CASGRDWSTDTQYF
TRBD1 TRBJ1-6 few TRBV7-9 TGTGCCAGCAGCAAGGACAGGGGATCTTCCTATAATTCACCCCTCCACTTT CASSKDRGSSYNSPLHF
TRBD1 TRBJ1-1 NA TRBV18 TGTGCCAGCTCACCACTGTCGCAGGGGGCTGTTTTGAACACTGAAGCTTTCTTT CASSPLSQGAVLNTEAFF
TRBD2 TRBJ2-5 NA TRBV5-1 TGCGCCAGCAGCGTCGGGGGGAATCAAGAGACCCAGTACTTC CASSVGGNQETQYF
NA TRBJ2-1 NA TRBV11-2 TGTGCCAGCAGCCCCCGGAGGGGCGGTGCCTACAATGAGCAGTTCTTC CASSPRRGGAYNEQFF
TRBD1 TRBJ1-5 NA TRBV4-2 TGTGCCAGCAGCCAAGGACAGGGTAATCAGCCCCAGCATTTT CASSQGQGNQPQHF
NA TRBJ1-1 few TRBV7-9 TGTGCCAGCAGCTTTGGCGGGAACCTACCAAGGCATGAAGCTTTCTTT CASSFGGNLPRHEAFF
NA TRBJ1-1 NA TRBV5-1 TGCGCCAGCAGCGGTGGACAGCCAGACACTGAAGCTTTCTTT CASSGGQPDTEAFF
TRBD1 TRBJ1-5 once TRBV19 TGTGCCAGTACTCCAGGCCCAGGGGGTAATCAGCCCCAGCATTTT CASTPGPGGNQPQHF
NA TRBJ2-7 few TRBV10-1 TGCGCCAGCAGCCCGAGCGGATTGGCTTACGAGCAGTACTTC CASSPSGLAYEQYF
NA TRBJ2-7 NA TRBV9 TGTGCCAGCAGCGCCCGGACGCCCTCGGGAGAGCAGTACTTC CASSARTPSGEQYF
NA TRBJ1-2 NA TRBV5-1 TGCGCCAGCAGCTACGTCCGAGGAGGGTATGGCTACACCTTC CASSYVRGGYGYTF
NA TRBJ1-5 NA TRBV7-2 TGTGCCAGCAGCACCCGACAGAATCAGCCCCAGCATTTT CASSTRQNQPQHF
NA TRBJ2-2 NA TRBV6-1 TGTGCCAGCAGTCAATGGACAGGCGGGGTCGGGGAGCTGTTTTTT CASSQWTGGVGELFF
NA TRBJ2-3 NA TRBV4-3 TGCGCCAGCAGCCAAGAAGGGGGATATAGCACAGATACGCAGTATTTT CASSQEGGYSTDTQYF
TRBD2 TRBJ2-1 NA TRBV5-4 TGTGCCAGCAGCCCCGGGACTAGCCCTACGTATGAGCAGTTCTTC CASSPGTSPTYEQFF
TRBD1 TRBJ2-7 few TRBV6-5 TGTGCCAGCAGTTACTCGGACAGGGGCTACGAGCAGTACTTC CASSYSDRGYEQYF
TRBD2 TRBJ2-7 NA TRBV7-6 TGTGCCAGCAGCTTAGTCTCTGGCGGGAGGGCTTCCTACGAGCAGTACTTC CASSLVSGGRASYEQYF
NA TRBJ2-5 NA TRBV5-1 TGCGCCAGCAGCTCTCACAACCTGAAACAAGAGACCCAGTACTTC CASSSHNLKQETQYF
NA TRBJ2-1 NA TRBV9 TGTGCCAGCAGCGTAGATGAGGCGGGATGGTTCAATGAGCAGTTCTTC CASSVDEAGWFNEQFF
NA TRBJ1-6 NA TRBV15 TGTGCCACCAGCAGAGATCCAGGGGATAATTCACCCCTCCACTTT CATSRDPGDNSPLHF
TRBD1 TRBJ2-5 NA TRBV5-1 TGCGCCAGCAGCCAGCAGGGGGAACTCCAAGAGACCCAGTACTTC CASSQQGELQETQYF